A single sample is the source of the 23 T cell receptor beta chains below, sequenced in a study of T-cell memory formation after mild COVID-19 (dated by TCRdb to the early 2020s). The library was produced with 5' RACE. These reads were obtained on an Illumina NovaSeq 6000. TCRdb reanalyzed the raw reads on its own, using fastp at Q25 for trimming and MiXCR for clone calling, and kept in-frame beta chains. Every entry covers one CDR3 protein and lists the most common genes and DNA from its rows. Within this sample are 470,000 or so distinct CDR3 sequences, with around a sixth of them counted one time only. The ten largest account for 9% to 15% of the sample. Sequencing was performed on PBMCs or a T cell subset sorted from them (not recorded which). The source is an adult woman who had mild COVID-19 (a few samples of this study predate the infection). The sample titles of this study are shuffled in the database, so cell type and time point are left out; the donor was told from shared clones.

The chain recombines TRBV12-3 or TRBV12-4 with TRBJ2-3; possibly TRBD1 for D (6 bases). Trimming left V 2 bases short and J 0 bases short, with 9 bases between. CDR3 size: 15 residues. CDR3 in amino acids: CASSLRGTSTDTQYF. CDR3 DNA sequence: TGTGCCAGCAGTTTAAGGGGGACGAGCACAGATACGCAGTATTTT.

The CDR3 bases are TGTGCCAGCAGTTACTCGAGGTCCGCGGATACGCAGTATTTT. Translating it yields CASSYSRSADTQYF. The genes are TRBV6-6 and TRBJ2-3; D is unresolved. CDR1 and CDR2 from the germline V gene are MNHNY and SVGAGI (reference sequence). Trimming left V 0 bases short and J 6 bases short, with 10 bases between. The CDR3 loop spans 14 amino acids.

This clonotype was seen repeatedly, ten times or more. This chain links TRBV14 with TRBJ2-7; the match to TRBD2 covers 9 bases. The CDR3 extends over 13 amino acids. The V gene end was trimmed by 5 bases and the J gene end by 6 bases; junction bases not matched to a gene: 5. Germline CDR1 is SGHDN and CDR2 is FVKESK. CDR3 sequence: CASSLAGASEQYF. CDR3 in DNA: TGTGCCAGCAGCTTAGCGGGAGCTAGCGAGCAGTACTTC.

The CDR3 nucleotides are TGCGCCAGCAGCGTGAGGGACCAAGAGACCCAGTACTTC. Translation: CASSVRDQETQYF. The chain is built from TRBV5-1 and TRBJ2-5; tentative D call: TRBD2 (5 bases). There are 13 residues in the CDR3. The V gene's germline CDR1 is SGHRS and CDR2 YFSETQ. V dropped 4 bases and J dropped 0 bases, with 7 bases sitting between them.

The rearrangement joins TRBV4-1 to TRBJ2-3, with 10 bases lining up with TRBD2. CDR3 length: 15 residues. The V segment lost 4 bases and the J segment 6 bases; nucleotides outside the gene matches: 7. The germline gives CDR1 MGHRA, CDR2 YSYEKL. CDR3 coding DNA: TGCGCCAGCAGCCCTACAGCGGGGGGGCCGGATACGCAGTATTTT. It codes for CASSPTAGGPDTQYF.

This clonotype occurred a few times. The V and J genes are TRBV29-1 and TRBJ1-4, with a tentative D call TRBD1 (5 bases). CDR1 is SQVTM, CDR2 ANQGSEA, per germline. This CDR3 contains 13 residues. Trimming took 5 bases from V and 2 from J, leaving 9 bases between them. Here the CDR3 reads CSVKQDTNEKLFF. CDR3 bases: TGCAGCGTTAAACAGGATACTAATGAAAAACTGTTTTTT. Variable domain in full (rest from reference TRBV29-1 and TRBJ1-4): SAVISQKPSRDICQRGTSLTIQCQVDSQVTMMFWYRQQPGQSLTLIATANQGSEATYESGFVIDKFPISRPNLTFSTLTVSNMSPEDSSIYLCSVKQDTNEKLFFGSGTQLSVL.

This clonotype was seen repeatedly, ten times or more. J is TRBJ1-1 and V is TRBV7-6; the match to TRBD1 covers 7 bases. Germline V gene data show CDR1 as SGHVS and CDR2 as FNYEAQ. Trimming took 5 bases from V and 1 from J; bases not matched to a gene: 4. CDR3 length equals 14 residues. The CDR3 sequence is CASSARQGNTEAFF. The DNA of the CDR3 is TGTGCCAGCAGCGCCAGACAGGGGAACACTGAAGCTTTCTTT.

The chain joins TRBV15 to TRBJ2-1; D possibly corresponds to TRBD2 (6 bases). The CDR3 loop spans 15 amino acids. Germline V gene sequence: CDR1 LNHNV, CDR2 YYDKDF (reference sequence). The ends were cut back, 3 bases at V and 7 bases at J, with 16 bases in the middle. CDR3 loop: CATSSGFGGNNEQFF. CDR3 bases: TGTGCCACCAGCAGCGGTTTCGGCGGGAATAATGAGCAGTTCTTC.

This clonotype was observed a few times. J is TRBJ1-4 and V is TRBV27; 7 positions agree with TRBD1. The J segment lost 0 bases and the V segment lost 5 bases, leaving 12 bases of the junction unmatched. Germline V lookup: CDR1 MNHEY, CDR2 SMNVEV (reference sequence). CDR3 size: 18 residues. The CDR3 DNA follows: TGTGCCAGCAGTCCCTGGACAGGACAATCAACAACTAATGAAAAACTGTTTTTT. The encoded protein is CASSPWTGQSTTNEKLFF.

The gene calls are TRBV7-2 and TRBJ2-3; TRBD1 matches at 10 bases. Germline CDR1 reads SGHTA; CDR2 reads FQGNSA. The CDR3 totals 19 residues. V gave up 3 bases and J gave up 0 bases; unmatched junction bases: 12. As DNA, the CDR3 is TGTGCCAGCAGCTTCGGGACAGGGGTTTTCCGGGCTAGCACAGATACGCAGTATTTT. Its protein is CASSFGTGVFRASTDTQYF.

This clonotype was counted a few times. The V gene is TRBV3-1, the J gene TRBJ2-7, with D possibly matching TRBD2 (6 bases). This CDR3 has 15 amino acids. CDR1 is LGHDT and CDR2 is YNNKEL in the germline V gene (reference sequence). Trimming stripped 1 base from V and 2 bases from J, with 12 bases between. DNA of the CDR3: TGTGCCAGCAGCCAAGGGTGGCGGGGCCCCTACGAGCAGTACTTC. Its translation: CASSQGWRGPYEQYF.

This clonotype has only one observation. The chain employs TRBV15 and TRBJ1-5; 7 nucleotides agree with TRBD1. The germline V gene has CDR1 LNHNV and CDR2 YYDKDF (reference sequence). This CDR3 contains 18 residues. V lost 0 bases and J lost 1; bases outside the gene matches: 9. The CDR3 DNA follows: TGTGCCACCAGCAGAGAGGGACAGTTAGGAATAAGCAATCAGCCCCAGCATTTT. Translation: CATSREGQLGISNQPQHF.

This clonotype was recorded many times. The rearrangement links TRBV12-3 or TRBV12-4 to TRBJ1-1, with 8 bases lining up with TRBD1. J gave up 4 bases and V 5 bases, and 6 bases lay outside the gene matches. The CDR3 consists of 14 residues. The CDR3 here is CASSPRTGSTEAFF. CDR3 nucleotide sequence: TGTGCCAGCAGTCCACGGACAGGGAGCACTGAAGCTTTCTTT.

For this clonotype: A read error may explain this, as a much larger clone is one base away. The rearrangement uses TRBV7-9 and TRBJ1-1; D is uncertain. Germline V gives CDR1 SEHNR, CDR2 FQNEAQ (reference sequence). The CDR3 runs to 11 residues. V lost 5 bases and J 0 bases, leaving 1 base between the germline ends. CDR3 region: CASSMNTEAFF. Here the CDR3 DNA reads TGTGCCAGCAGCATGAACACTGAAGCTTTCTTT. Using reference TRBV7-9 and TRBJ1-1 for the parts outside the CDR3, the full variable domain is DTGVSQNPRHKITKRGQNVTFRCDPISEHNRLYWYRQTLGQGPEFLTYFQNEAQLEKSRLLSDRFSAERPKGSFSTLEIQRTEQGDSAMYLCASSMNTEAFFGQGTRLTVV.

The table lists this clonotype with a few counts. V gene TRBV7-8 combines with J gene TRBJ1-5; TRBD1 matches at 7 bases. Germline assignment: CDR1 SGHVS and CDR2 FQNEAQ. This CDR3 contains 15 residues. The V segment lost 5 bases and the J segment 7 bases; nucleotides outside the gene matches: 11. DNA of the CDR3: TGTGCCAGCAGCCCTTTGGAGGGGGCCGGGCAGCCCCAGCATTTT. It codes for CASSPLEGAGQPQHF.

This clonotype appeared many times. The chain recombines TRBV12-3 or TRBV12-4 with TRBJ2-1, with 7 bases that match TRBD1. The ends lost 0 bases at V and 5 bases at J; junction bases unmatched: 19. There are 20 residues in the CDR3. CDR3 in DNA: TGTGCCAGCAGTTTAGCCGTGGCGCGGACGGACAGGAATTACGACAATGAGCAGTTCTTC. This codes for CASSLAVARTDRNYDNEQFF.

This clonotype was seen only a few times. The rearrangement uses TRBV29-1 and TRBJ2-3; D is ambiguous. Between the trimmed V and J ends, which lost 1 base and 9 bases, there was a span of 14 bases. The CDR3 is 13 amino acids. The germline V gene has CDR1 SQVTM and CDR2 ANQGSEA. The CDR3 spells CSVEGPRFVTQYF. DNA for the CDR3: TGCAGCGTTGAAGGGCCTAGGTTTGTAACGCAGTATTTT.

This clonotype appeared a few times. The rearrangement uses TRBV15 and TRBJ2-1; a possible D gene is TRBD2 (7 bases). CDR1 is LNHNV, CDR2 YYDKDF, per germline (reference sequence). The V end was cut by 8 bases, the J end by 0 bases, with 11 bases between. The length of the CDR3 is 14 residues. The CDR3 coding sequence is TGTGCCACCGGAGGGGGGGCCTCCTACAATGAGCAGTTCTTC. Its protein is CATGGGASYNEQFF. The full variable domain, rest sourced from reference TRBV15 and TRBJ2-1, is DAMVIQNPRYQVTQFGKPVTLSCSQTLNHNVMYWYQQKSSQAPKLLFHYYDKDFNNEADTPDNFQSRRPNTSFCFLDIRSPGLGDTAMYLCATGGGASYNEQFFGPGTRLTVL.

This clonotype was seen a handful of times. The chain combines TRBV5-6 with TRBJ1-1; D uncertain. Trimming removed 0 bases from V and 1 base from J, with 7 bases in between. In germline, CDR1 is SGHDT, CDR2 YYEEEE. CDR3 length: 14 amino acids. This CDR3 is CASSLVSANTEAFF. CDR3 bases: TGTGCCAGCAGCTTGGTTTCCGCGAACACTGAAGCTTTCTTT.

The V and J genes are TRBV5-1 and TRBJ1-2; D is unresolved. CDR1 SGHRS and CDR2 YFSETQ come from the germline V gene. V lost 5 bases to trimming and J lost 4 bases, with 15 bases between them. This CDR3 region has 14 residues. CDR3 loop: CASSRGEEAYGYTF. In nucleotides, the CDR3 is TGCGCCAGCAGTCGGGGTGAAGAGGCCTATGGCTACACCTTC.

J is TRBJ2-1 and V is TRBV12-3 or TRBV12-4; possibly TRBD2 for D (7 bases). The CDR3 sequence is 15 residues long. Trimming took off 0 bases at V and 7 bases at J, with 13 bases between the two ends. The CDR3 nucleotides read TGTGCCAGCAGTTTAGCTCGGGGGGCGGGAAATGAGCAGTTCTTC. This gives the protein CASSLARGAGNEQFF.

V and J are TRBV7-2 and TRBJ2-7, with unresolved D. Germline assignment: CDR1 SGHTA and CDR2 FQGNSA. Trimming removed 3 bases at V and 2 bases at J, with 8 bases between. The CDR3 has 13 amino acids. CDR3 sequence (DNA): TGTGCCAGCAGCTTCGGTGAGGCCTACGAGCAGTACTTC. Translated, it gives CASSFGEAYEQYF.

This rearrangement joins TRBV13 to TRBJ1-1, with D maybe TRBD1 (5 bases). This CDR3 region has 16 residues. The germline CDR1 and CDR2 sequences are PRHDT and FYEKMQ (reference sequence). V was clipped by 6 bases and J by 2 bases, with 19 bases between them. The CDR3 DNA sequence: TGTGCCAGCAGAGCCGAGGCCGGGACCGCAAACACTGAAGCTTTCTTT. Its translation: CASRAEAGTANTEAFF.